Presented here are 17 T cell receptor beta chains from one specimen sequenced in a study of metastatic and nonmetastatic thyroid tumors. MiXCR was used by TCRdb to re-call the PCR reads. The repertoire has some 32,000 clones, 20% of them found once; the top ten carry approximately 8%. No patient had received any treatment before thyroid surgery. The sequenced sample consisted of blood. The receptor source for this set is a female donor with papillary thyroid cancer or a benign thyroid nodule (not recorded which). Some clones in this sample may be carry-over from other donors' samples.

This clone is judged medium-sized. The chain uses TRBV28 and TRBJ2-5; TRBD2 matches 8 bases. Per the germline V gene, CDR1 is MDHEN and CDR2 is SYDVKM. V lost 9 bases and J lost 2; bases outside the gene matches: 11. The CDR3 is made up of 15 amino acids. As DNA, the CDR3 is TGTGCCAGTACGACTAGCGCCTTACCTCAAGAGACCCAGTACTTC. Translation gives CASTTSALPQETQYF.

The sample holds many counts of this clone. The CDR3 reads CASRGGGKNIQYF. In DNA form, the CDR3 reads TGTGCCAGTAGAGGAGGAGGGAAAAACATTCAGTACTTC. The J gene is TRBJ2-4, the V gene TRBV19; possibly TRBD2 for D (6 bases). The CDR3 spans 13 residues. Trimming removed 6 bases from V and 4 bases from J, with 10 bases in between. Looked up from germline, CDR1 is LNHDA and CDR2 is SQIVND (reference sequence).

The CDR3 loop is CASRKQGYTEAFF. For the CDR3, the DNA is TGTGCCAGCAGAAAACAGGGGTACACTGAAGCTTTCTTT. The chain employs TRBV6-4 and TRBJ1-1; TRBD1 aligns across 7 bases. CDR1 is MRHNA and CDR2 is SNTAGT in the germline V gene. V was clipped by 6 bases and J by 3 bases; unmatched bases: 4. The CDR3 length is 13 residues.

This clone turned up a few times. The chain is built from TRBV27 and TRBJ2-5, with 8 nucleotides matching TRBD2. V was clipped by 5 bases and J by 3 bases; unmatched bases: 8. This CDR3 has 15 amino acids. CDR1 and CDR2 from the germline V gene are MNHEY and SMNVEV (reference sequence). The CDR3 loop reads CASSKTRAGEETQYF. CDR3 bases: TGTGCCAGCAGTAAGACACGAGCGGGAGAAGAGACCCAGTACTTC.

In this sample, this clone turned up many times. The gene calls are TRBV27 and TRBJ2-4; the match to TRBD1 covers 7 bases. This CDR3 is 12 amino acids long. V was pared by 6 bases and J by 6 bases, with 2 bases of the junction left unmatched. The germline V gene encodes CDR1 MNHEY and CDR2 SMNVEV (reference sequence). CDR3 nucleotide sequence: TGTGCCAGCAGCGACAGGGTAAACATTCAGTACTTC. Translated: CASSDRVNIQYF.

In its sample, this clone was seen many times. The gene calls are TRBV5-1 and TRBJ2-2; 7 bases fit TRBD1. J lost 2 bases, V lost 0 bases, and 1 base had no gene match. This CDR3 spans 15 amino acids. Germline assignment: CDR1 SGHRS and CDR2 YFSETQ. This CDR3 reads CASSLDRGNTGELFF. DNA for the CDR3: TGCGCCAGCAGCTTGGACAGGGGAAACACCGGGGAGCTGTTTTTT.

CDR3 nucleotides: TGTGCCAGCAGTGAAAGTCTCTCTGGAAACACCATATATTTT. Amino acids: CASSESLSGNTIYF. The genes are TRBV6-1 and TRBJ1-3, with D hard to call. Per the germline V gene, CDR1 is MNHNS and CDR2 is SASEGT. The CDR3 extends over 14 amino acids. V lost 2 bases to trimming and J lost 0 bases, with 5 bases between them.

This clone was picked up many times. This chain connects TRBV20-1 to TRBJ2-3; no definite D call. The V gene's germline CDR1 is DFQATT and CDR2 SNEGSKA (reference sequence). The CDR3 is made up of 15 amino acids. V was trimmed by 6 bases and J by 0 bases, leaving 16 bases between them. The CDR3 here is CSAPRKQTSTDTQYF. The CDR3 DNA reads as TGCAGTGCCCCCCGCAAGCAGACGAGCACAGATACGCAGTATTTT.

This clone was seen repeatedly, ten times or more. The V call is TRBV28, the J call TRBJ1-5, with TRBD1 as a possible D gene (5 bases). Germline CDR1 is MDHEN and CDR2 is SYDVKM. This CDR3 is built from 17 residues. The V gene lost 4 bases and the J gene lost 3 bases, with 19 bases spanning the gap. The CDR3 coding sequence is TGTGCCAGCAGTTCTTGGGACCTTCCTGGAAACAATCAGCCCCAGCATTTT. Translating gives CASSSWDLPGNNQPQHF.

This clone was seen many times. The chain recombines TRBV9 with TRBJ2-3; 8 bases agree with TRBD2. The germline V gene encodes CDR1 SGDLS and CDR2 YYNGEE. Trimming at V came to 2 bases and at J to 0 bases, leaving 5 bases not matched to a gene. The CDR3 covers 16 residues. CDR3 protein: CASSVPGGPSTDTQYF. The CDR3, as DNA: TGTGCCAGCAGCGTTCCGGGGGGGCCAAGCACAGATACGCAGTATTTT.

This clone was detected many times. CDR3 sequence (DNA): TGCGCCAGCAGCTTGGACGGGGGGGCCCACAATGAGCAGTTCTTC. It is translated as CASSLDGGAHNEQFF. The V gene is TRBV5-1, the J gene TRBJ2-1; 8 bases are shared with TRBD2. The CDR3 spans 15 residues. Germline lookup yields CDR1 SGHRS and CDR2 YFSETQ. Trimming cost V 0 bases and J 5 bases; bases outside gene matches: 4.

This clone qualifies as medium-sized (0.01 to 0.1%). The chain recombines TRBV12-3 or TRBV12-4 with TRBJ2-2; no definite D call. V lost 3 bases, J lost 13 bases, and 12 bases lay in between. The CDR3 spans 12 residues. CDR3 nucleotide sequence: TGTGCCAGCAGTTTTGGAGCAGTTGGGCTGTTTTTT. As protein: CASSFGAVGLFF.

The CDR3 nucleotides read TGCGCCAGCAGCCAAGATGTGGCAGGGATATTGAACACTGAAGCTTTCTTT. It is translated as CASSQDVAGILNTEAFF. V is TRBV4-3 and J is TRBJ1-1, with D perhaps matching TRBD1 (5 bases). CDR3 length: 17 residues. V was clipped by 0 bases and J by 0 bases, with 14 bases between them. CDR1 is LGHNA and CDR2 is YSLEER in the germline V gene.

The count of this clone is one. The genes are TRBV20-1 and TRBJ2-7, with TRBD2 identical over 10 bases. Germline CDR1 is DFQATT and CDR2 is SNEGSKA (reference sequence). V lost 6 bases to trimming and J lost 4 bases; unmatched junction nucleotides: 12. The CDR3 contains 15 residues. The CDR3 loop reads CSATLYSGGTYEQYF. The CDR3 DNA reads as TGCAGTGCCACCCTATATAGCGGGGGGACGTACGAGCAGTACTTC.

This clone came up many times. The rearrangement joins TRBV5-1 to TRBJ1-5; D might be TRBD1 (5 bases). The CDR3 extends over 14 amino acids. Between the trimmed V and J ends, which lost 0 bases and 5 bases, there was a span of 9 bases. CDR1 is SGHRS and CDR2 is YFSETQ in the germline V gene. The CDR3 here is CASSLAGMDQPQHF. CDR3 bases: TGCGCCAGCAGCTTGGCAGGGATGGATCAGCCCCAGCATTTT. The whole variable domain, remainder taken from reference TRBV5-1 and TRBJ1-5, is KAGVTQTPRYLIKTRGQQVTLSCSPISGHRSVSWYQQTPGQGLQFLFEYFSETQRNKGNFPGRFSGRQFSNSRSEMNVSTLELGDSALYLCASSLAGMDQPQHFGDGTRLSIL.

This clone was detected ten times or more. The chain has TRBV7-2 and TRBJ2-3; 10 bases align to TRBD2. CDR1 is SGHTA and CDR2 is FQGNSA in the germline V gene. The J segment lost 4 bases and the V segment lost 6 bases, leaving 19 bases of the junction unmatched. The CDR3 loop spans 19 amino acids. Here the CDR3 DNA reads TGTGCCAGCAGGGCACGAGCGGGGGGGTTGATATTGCTGTCAGATACGCAGTATTTT. Residues: CASRARAGGLILLSDTQYF. The whole variable domain, filled in from reference TRBV7-2 and TRBJ2-3, reads GAGVSQSPSNKVTEKGKDVELRCDPISGHTALYWYRQSLGQGLEFLIYFQGNSAPDKSGLPSDRFSAERTGGSVSTLTIQRTQQEDSAVYLCASRARAGGLILLSDTQYFGPGTRLTVL.

Many counts were recorded for this clone. CDR3 in amino acids: CASSIGGSYNEQFF. The CDR3 DNA follows: TGTGCCAGTAGTATCGGCGGGTCCTACAATGAGCAGTTCTTC. J is TRBJ2-1 and V is TRBV19; tentatively, D is TRBD2 (5 bases). V shed 3 bases and J shed 1 base, with 7 bases lying between them. Germline V gives CDR1 LNHDA, CDR2 SQIVND (reference sequence). There are 14 residues in the CDR3.